This T cell receptor (beta chain) is drawn from a study of chemoradiotherapy in HPV16-positive cancers. Study-wide background: Candidate HPV-specific T-cell clones and common TCR motifs came from functional assays in two HPV16-positive patients.

Trimming removed 5 bases from V and 1 base from J, with 6 bases in between. In germline, CDR1 is SNHLY, CDR2 FYNNEI. This CDR3 spans 12 amino acids. Findings and limits, study-wide: Functional assays defining HPV-specific T cells used only two HPV16-positive patients. Candidate HPV-specific clones and E7-related TCR motifs grew in tumor during treatment. Better recurrence-free survival went with HPV-responsive T-cell expansion in HPV16-positive patients.

Details on this clone: Antigen unknown.

Only in-frame clones appear in the TCRdb table, and some are missing; sequencing was by immunoSEQ multiplex PCR. The sample lists 30,000 to 40,000 clones, around 76% seen once, with more than 4.5% in the top ten. The sample was blood, taken from a patient who underwent chemoradiotherapy. The gene calls are TRBV2 and TRBJ2-7; no reliable D call. This clonotype originated in a human donor with HPV-associated anogenital cancer. The chain's CDR3 is CASSPGSYEQYF. The CDR3 DNA reads as TGTGCCAGCAGTCCAGGTTCCTACGAGCAGTACTTC.